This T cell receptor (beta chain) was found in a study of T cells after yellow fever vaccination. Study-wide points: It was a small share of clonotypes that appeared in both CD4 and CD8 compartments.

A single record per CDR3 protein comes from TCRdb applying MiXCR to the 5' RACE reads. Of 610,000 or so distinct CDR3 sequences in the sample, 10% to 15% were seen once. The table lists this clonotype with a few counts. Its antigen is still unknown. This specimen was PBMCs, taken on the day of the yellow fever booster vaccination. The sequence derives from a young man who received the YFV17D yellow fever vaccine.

The CDR3 loop is CAISRETYEQYF. The CDR3 DNA sequence: TGTGCCATCAGCAGGGAAACCTACGAGCAGTACTTC. This chain connects TRBV10-3 to TRBJ2-7, with a possible D match to TRBD1 (5 bases). Between the trimmed V and J ends, which lost 6 bases and 2 bases, there was a span of 8 bases. The germline CDR1 and CDR2 sequences are ENHRY and SYGVKD. The CDR3 is made up of 12 amino acids.